These T cell receptor beta chains were read from a single sample in a study of blood T cell repertoires in COVID-19. Using immunoSEQ multiplex PCR, the repertoire was profiled, and TCRdb retains in-frame clones only, with some absent. Of 200,000 to 300,000 clones listed, roughly 83% are singletons. The source material was peripheral blood. Receptor source: a woman aged 80 or over with acute or convalescent COVID-19. The CDR3 runs from the conserved cysteine through the conserved F or W. The D gene is left open where the match is weak. The size of a clone is reported for some rows only, either as once, few or many, or as a class for expanded clones.

>NA|few|TRBV2|TRBJ1-1
TGTGCCAGCATTCCCGAGGGCTCCCTGAACACTGAAGCTTTCTTT
CASIPEGSLNTEAFF
>NA|NA|TRBV28|TRBJ1-3
TGTGCCAGCACCCCACAGGAGATTGGAAACACCATATATTTT
CASTPQEIGNTIYF
>NA|few|TRBV7-9|TRBJ2-7
TGTGCCAGCGGTATGGGCGGGGAGCAGTACTTC
CASGMGGEQYF
>TRBD1|NA|TRBV7-9|TRBJ2-5
TGTGCCAGCAGCACCACAGGGGCCCAAGAGACCCAGTACTTC
CASSTTGAQETQYF
>NA|NA|TRBV7-8|TRBJ1-2
TGTGCCAGCAGCCCGGCGGGCCGACCCTATGGCTACACCTTC
CASSPAGRPYGYTF
>NA|NA|TRBV2|TRBJ1-5
TGTGCCAGCAGTTCGGCTCGACAGGACATAGGCAATCAGCCCCAGCATTTT
CASSSARQDIGNQPQHF
>TRBD1|NA|TRBV7-8|TRBJ1-6
TGTGCCAGCAGCTTAAGGGGGGACAGGGTCCCTCATTCACCCCTCCACTTT
CASSLRGDRVPHSPLHF
>NA|NA|TRBV2|TRBJ2-7
TGTGCCAGCACCCGGACAGCCTCCTACGAGCAGTACTTC
CASTRTASYEQYF
>TRBD2|NA|TRBV3-1/TRBV3-2|TRBJ2-7
TGTGCCAGCAGCCAAGGGTTGGCGGGGGGGCGGTACGAGCAGTACTTC
CASSQGLAGGRYEQYF
>TRBD2|NA|TRBV12-5|TRBJ2-1
TGTGCTAGTGGTTTGACCCAAGGGGGACTAGGCTACAATGAGCAGTTCTTC
CASGLTQGGLGYNEQFF
>NA|NA|TRBV7-2|TRBJ1-6
TGTGCCAGCAGCTTAGAGACAGTCAGGTCACCCCTCCACTTT
CASSLETVRSPLHF